This T cell receptor (beta chain) was documented in a study of blood T cell repertoires in COVID-19. About the research overall: Both acute and convalescent COVID-19 samples were obtained from the United States, Italy and Spain. Sample material is recorded as cDNA or gDNA derived from T cells, B-cell-depleted T cells, or PBMCs.

Per the authors' pipeline: Reference gene primer amplification gave nucleated cell count estimates. The protocol was immunoSEQ multiplex PCR, while the TCRdb copy is restricted to in-frame clones and leaves out a portion. D and trimming were read from the DNA, whereas the V and J calls and clone size are those reported in that table. Counted here are about 170,000 clones, around 74% occurring once; the ten biggest clones make up 2.8%. Trimming took off 3 bases at V and 0 bases at J, with 15 bases between the two ends. CDR1 and CDR2 from the germline V gene are SGDLS and YYNGEE. The CDR3 has 16 amino acids.

The V and J genes are TRBV9 and TRBJ1-2; no clear D gene. This TCR was sampled from a man between 65 and 79 years old with acute or convalescent COVID-19. The sequenced sample was peripheral blood. As DNA, the CDR3 is TGTGCCAGCAGCGCCAAAGTAGGAGATACTAACTATGGCTACACCTTC. It encodes CASSAKVGDTNYGYTF.